A single sample is the source of the 5 T cell receptor beta chains below, sequenced in a study of radiotherapy plus CTLA-4 blockade in lung cancer. Assay: immunoSEQ multiplex PCR; the TCRdb copy retains only in-frame clones and omits some. This table holds 35,000 to 45,000 clones, roughly 64% found once. Sequences were derived from peripheral blood, sampled from a patient treated with radiotherapy plus ipilimumab. These receptors all come from a human donor with non-small cell lung cancer who had a partial response to radiotherapy plus ipilimumab.

This clone was detected only once. This chain links TRBV11-2 with TRBJ2-3; 8 nucleotides match TRBD2. The CDR3 loop spans 17 amino acids. CDR1 and CDR2 from the germline V gene are SGHAT and FQNNGV. Trimming took 0 bases from V and 6 from J; bases not matched to a gene: 11. CDR3 sequence (DNA): TGTGCCAGCAGCTTAGAATGGCAGCGGGGGATCCGGGATACGCAGTATTTT. Translation gives CASSLEWQRGIRDTQYF.

CDR3 in amino acids: CASSLEGMATNEKLFF. DNA of the CDR3: TGTGCCAGCAGCTTAGAGGGGATGGCAACTAATGAAAAACTGTTTTTT. The chain links TRBV7-2 to TRBJ1-4, with a weak D call TRBD1 (5 bases). The V end was cut by 1 base, the J end by 0 bases, with 9 bases between. The CDR3 extends over 16 amino acids. The germline V gene has CDR1 SGHTA and CDR2 FQGNSA.

The rearrangement links TRBV27 to TRBJ1-1; TRBD1 might be the D (5 bases). The CDR3 is 14 amino acids. With 6 bases removed from V and 3 bases from J, the gap between germline ends came to 14 bases. Germline V gives CDR1 MNHEY, CDR2 SMNVEV (reference sequence). CDR3 loop: CASRPAGPHTEAFF. In nucleotides, the CDR3 is TGTGCCAGCAGACCCGCAGGGCCACACACTGAAGCTTTCTTT.

CDR3 region: CASSPAGTANSPLHF. For the CDR3, the DNA is TGTGCCAGCAGTCCAGCCGGGACAGCGAATTCACCCCTCCACTTT. The rearrangement uses TRBV6-5 and TRBJ1-6; TRBD1 agrees at 7 bases. CDR3 size: 15 residues. Germline lookup yields CDR1 MNHEY and CDR2 SVGAGI. After removal of 5 bases from V and 7 bases from J, the junction contained 8 bases not matched to a gene.

The chain is built from TRBV6-5 and TRBJ2-3; 8 bases map to TRBD1. The germline V gene encodes CDR1 MNHEY and CDR2 SVGAGI. This CDR3 is 15 amino acids long. Unmatched junction bases numbered 7, after V lost 7 bases and J lost 1 base. The CDR3 sequence is CASKPGGAGTDTQYF. For the CDR3, the DNA is TGTGCCAGCAAGCCAGGGGGCGCGGGCACAGATACGCAGTATTTT.